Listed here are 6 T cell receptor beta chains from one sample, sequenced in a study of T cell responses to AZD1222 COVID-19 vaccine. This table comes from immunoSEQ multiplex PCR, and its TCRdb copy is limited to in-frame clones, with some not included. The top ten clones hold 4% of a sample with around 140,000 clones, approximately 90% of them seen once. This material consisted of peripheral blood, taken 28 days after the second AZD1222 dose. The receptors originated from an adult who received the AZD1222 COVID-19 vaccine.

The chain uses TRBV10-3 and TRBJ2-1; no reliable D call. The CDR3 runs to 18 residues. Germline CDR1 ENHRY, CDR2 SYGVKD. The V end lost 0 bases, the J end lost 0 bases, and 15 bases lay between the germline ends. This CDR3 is CAISESTHSDRSYNEQFF. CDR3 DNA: TGTGCCATCAGTGAGTCGACTCATTCGGATCGCTCCTACAATGAGCAGTTCTTC.

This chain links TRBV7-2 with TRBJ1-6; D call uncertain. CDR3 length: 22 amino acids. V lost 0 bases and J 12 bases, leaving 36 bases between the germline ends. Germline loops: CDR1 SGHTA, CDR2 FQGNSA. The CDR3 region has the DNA TGTGCCAGCAGCTTAGCCCCCACGGCCGTCGAGGATTTAATTCTACGACCCCAACCCCTCCACTTT. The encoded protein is CASSLAPTAVEDLILRPQPLHF.

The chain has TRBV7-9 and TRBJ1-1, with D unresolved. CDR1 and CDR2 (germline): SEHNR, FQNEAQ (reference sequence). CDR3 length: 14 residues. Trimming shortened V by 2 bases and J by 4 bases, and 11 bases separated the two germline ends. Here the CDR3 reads CASSLTRGLTEAFF. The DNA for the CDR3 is TGTGCCAGCAGCTTAACCCGGGGTCTCACTGAAGCTTTCTTT.

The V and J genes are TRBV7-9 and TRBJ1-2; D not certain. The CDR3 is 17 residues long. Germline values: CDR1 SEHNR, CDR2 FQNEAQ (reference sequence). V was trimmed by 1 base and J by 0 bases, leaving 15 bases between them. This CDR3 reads CASSLVPQTATNYGYTF. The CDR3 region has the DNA TGTGCCAGCAGCTTAGTGCCCCAAACAGCAACTAACTATGGCTACACCTTC. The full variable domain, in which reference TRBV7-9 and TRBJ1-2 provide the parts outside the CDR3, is DTGVSQNPRHKITKRGQNVTFRCDPISEHNRLYWYRQTLGQGPEFLTYFQNEAQLEKSRLLSDRFSAERPKGSFSTLEIQRTEQGDSAMYLCASSLVPQTATNYGYTFGSGTRLTVV.

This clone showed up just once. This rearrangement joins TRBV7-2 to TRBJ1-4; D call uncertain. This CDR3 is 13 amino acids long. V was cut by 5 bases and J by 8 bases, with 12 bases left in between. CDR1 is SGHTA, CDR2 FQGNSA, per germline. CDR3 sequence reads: CASSLGVREKLFF. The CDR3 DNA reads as TGTGCCAGCAGCCTCGGAGTAAGAGAAAAACTGTTTTTT.

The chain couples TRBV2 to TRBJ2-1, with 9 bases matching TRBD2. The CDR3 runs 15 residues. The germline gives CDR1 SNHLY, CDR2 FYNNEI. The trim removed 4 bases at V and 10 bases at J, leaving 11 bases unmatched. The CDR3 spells CASSVEAAGGGEQFF. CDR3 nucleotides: TGTGCCAGCAGTGTAGAGGCAGCGGGAGGAGGCGAGCAGTTCTTC. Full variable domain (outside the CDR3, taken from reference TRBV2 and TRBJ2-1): EPEVTQTPSHQVTQMGQEVILRCVPISNHLYFYWYRQILGQKVEFLVSFYNNEISEKSEIFDDQFSVERPDGSNFTLKIRSTKLEDSAMYFCASSVEAAGGGEQFFGPGTRLTVL.